This paragraph covers one T cell receptor beta chain sequence. The record originates from a study of blood T cell repertoires in COVID-19. The wider study: Italy, Spain and the United States were the sources of the convalescent and acute COVID-19 samples. Sources were T cells, B-cell-depleted T cells, or PBMCs; the material itself was cDNA or gDNA.

Germline V gene sequence: CDR1 MDHEN, CDR2 SYDVKM. CDR3 length equals 13 residues. The ends were cut back, 6 bases at V and 9 bases at J, with 17 bases in the middle. As originally analysed: Counts of nucleated cells, estimated from reference gene primer amplification, were obtained. The data were produced by immunoSEQ multiplex PCR, yet TCRdb's version contains in-frame clones alone and is incomplete. That table furnishes V, J and clone size, whereas the DNA furnished D and trimming. The sample has over 250,000 clones, 70% to 90% seen once. The origin of this receptor is a woman aged 70-85 years with acute or convalescent COVID-19. Sequenced material: peripheral blood. The J gene is TRBJ1-1, the V gene TRBV28, with D uncertain. The CDR3 reads CASSPTVPTKAFF. CDR3 DNA sequence: TGTGCCAGCAGCCCCACAGTGCCCACGAAAGCTTTCTTT.